The next 21 T cell receptor beta chains were all read from a single sample in a study of blood T cells in healthy people across ages. A sample-barcoded 5' primer and a J-beta primer mix were used in a second PCR of about 6 to 11 cycles. TCRdb fed the 5' RACE reads into MiXCR, producing one record per CDR3 protein. Altogether hundreds of thousands of distinct CDR3 sequences are present, 20% to 25% being singletons, with the ten largest covering just under 9.5%. This sample also appeared in a second study, on T cells of mothers and their children.

The sample comprised blood. The receptors were gathered from a boy between 10 and 17 years old in good health.

The chain is built from TRBV9 and TRBJ1-2; the match to TRBD1 covers 7 bases. V shed 3 bases and J 4 bases; nucleotides not matched to a gene: 9. In germline, CDR1 is SGDLS, CDR2 YYNGEE. The CDR3 totals 15 residues. The CDR3 nucleotides are TGTGCCAGCAGCGGGGAGGTAGGGGGCGGCTATGGCTACACCTTC. Translation: CASSGEVGGGYGYTF.

This clonotype was detected a few times. The chain links TRBV12-3 or TRBV12-4 to TRBJ1-4; perhaps TRBD1 as D (5 bases). Trimming stripped 3 bases from V and 8 bases from J, with 13 bases between. The length of the CDR3 is 14 residues. CDR3 DNA: TGTGCCAGCAGTTTCGGAGGGGCGGGCGAAAAACTGTTTTTT. Encoded protein: CASSFGGAGEKLFF.

This clonotype has more than one count but fewer than ten. V is TRBV10-3 and J is TRBJ2-5; 7 bases match TRBD2. The DNA end lines up better with TRBJ2-1; the J call may be wrong. The CDR3 is made up of 16 amino acids. CDR1 is ENHRY, CDR2 SYGVKD, per germline. The CDR3 DNA sequence: TGTGCCATCAGTGAGTCGACTAGCAGCCCAGCCAATGAGCAGTTCTTC. This gives the protein CAISESTSSPANEQFF.

This clonotype came up a few times. The rearrangement joins TRBV12-3 or TRBV12-4 to TRBJ1-2, with TRBD1 matching 7 bases. Trimming at V came to 1 base and at J to 5 bases, leaving 4 bases not matched to a gene. This CDR3 is 14 amino acids long. CDR3 in amino acids: CASSLDARGYGYTF. The CDR3 nucleotides read TGTGCCAGCAGTTTAGATGCCAGGGGGTATGGCTACACCTTC.

The V gene is TRBV4-2, the J gene TRBJ2-1; 7 bases fit TRBD2. CDR3 length equals 16 residues. The germline V gene encodes CDR1 LGHNA and CDR2 YNFKEQ. With 0 bases clipped from V and 2 bases from J, the junction kept 4 bases outside the gene matches. The CDR3: CASSQEGDYPYNEQFF. The CDR3 coding sequence is TGTGCCAGCAGCCAAGAGGGGGACTACCCCTACAATGAGCAGTTCTTC.

The J gene is TRBJ2-5, the V gene TRBV20-1; the match to TRBD1 covers 7 bases. The DNA end favors TRBJ2-1, so the J call may be wrong. Germline V gene lookup returns CDR1 DFQATT and CDR2 SNEGSKA (reference sequence). CDR3 length equals 12 residues. This chain's CDR3 is CSATDRADEQFF. CDR3 nucleotides: TGCAGTGCAACAGACAGGGCGGATGAGCAGTTCTTC.

The chain carries TRBV5-4 and TRBJ2-3; D is undetermined. Germline CDR1 and CDR2: SGHNT and YYREEE (reference sequence). Trimming pared 0 bases from V and 0 bases from J, leaving 8 bases between. The CDR3 has 15 amino acids. This CDR3 reads CASSLAHTSTDTQYF. DNA of the CDR3: TGTGCCAGCAGCTTGGCTCATACTAGCACAGATACGCAGTATTTT. The full variable domain, in which reference TRBV5-4 and TRBJ2-3 provide the parts outside the CDR3, is ETGVTQSPTHLIKTRGQQVTLRCSSQSGHNTVSWYQQALGQGPQFIFQYYREEENGRGNFPPRFSGLQFPNYSSELNVNALELDDSALYLCASSLAHTSTDTQYFGPGTRLTVL.

The CDR3 nucleotides are TGCAGTGCTAGAGGGACAGGGTTGGGAGAGACCCAGTACTTC. Amino acid sequence: CSARGTGLGETQYF. This chain uses TRBV20-1 with TRBJ2-5; the match to TRBD1 covers 8 bases. The J segment lost 4 bases and the V segment lost 1 base, leaving 5 bases of the junction unmatched. Germline lookup yields CDR1 DFQATT and CDR2 SNEGSKA (reference sequence). The CDR3 runs 14 residues.

The V gene is TRBV4-1, the J gene TRBJ1-2, with D uncertain. The V and J ends lost 3 bases and 0 bases respectively, with 5 bases between them. Per germline, CDR1 MGHRA and CDR2 YSYEKL. The CDR3 runs to 13 residues. This CDR3 is CASSHQPNYGYTF. In DNA, the CDR3 is TGCGCCAGCAGCCACCAGCCTAACTATGGCTACACCTTC.

The gene calls are TRBV12-3 or TRBV12-4 and TRBJ2-5; D is tentatively TRBD1 or TRBD2 (5 bases each). V gave up 6 bases and J gave up 4 bases, with 12 bases separating them. This CDR3 contains 13 residues. CDR3 in DNA: TGTGCCAGCAGCCTGGGGGTCTCAGAGACCCAGTACTTC. It is translated as CASSLGVSETQYF.

This sequence joins TRBV6-2 or TRBV6-3 and TRBJ2-2; TRBD1 matches at 9 bases. Unmatched junction bases numbered 5, after V lost 3 bases and J lost 3 bases. CDR1 and CDR2 from the germline V gene are MNHEY and SVGEGT. This CDR3 is 16 amino acids long. As DNA, the CDR3 is TGTGCCAGCAGTTATTTCCGGACAGGGGACACCGGGGAGCTGTTTTTT. This translates into CASSYFRTGDTGELFF.

The sample holds a few counts of this clonotype. In DNA form, the CDR3 reads TGCAGCGTGCAGGGGGCAAATACTGAAGCTTTCTTT. It yields the protein CSVQGANTEAFF. V is TRBV29-1 and J is TRBJ1-1, with 8 bases lining up with TRBD1. CDR1 and CDR2 (germline): SQVTM, ANQGSEA. V shed 6 bases, J shed 5 bases, and the junction held 5 bases outside the gene matches. The CDR3 spans 12 residues.

The chain combines TRBV6-5 with TRBJ2-5, with 12 bases aligning to TRBD2. Germline trimming cut 6 bases from V and 5 bases from J; bases unmatched to any gene: 10. Per the germline V gene, CDR1 is MNHEY and CDR2 is SVGAGI. The CDR3 has 16 residues. The CDR3 coding sequence is TGTGCCAGCAGATTGCTCCTAGCGGGGGGGGAGGAGACCCAGTACTTC. It specifies CASRLLLAGGEETQYF.

This clonotype has a handful of counts. As DNA, the CDR3 is TGTGCCAGCAGCCCCGTCCAACCGGGGCTAGCGGGGAACACCGGGGAGCTGTTTTTT. Protein: CASSPVQPGLAGNTGELFF. The V gene is TRBV7-6, the J gene TRBJ2-2, with 8 positions matching TRBD2. Trimming took 5 bases from V and 1 from J; bases not matched to a gene: 15. The V gene's germline CDR1 is SGHVS and CDR2 FNYEAQ. CDR3 length: 19 amino acids.

The chain couples TRBV4-3 to TRBJ2-1; D might be TRBD2 (6 bases). The V gene's germline CDR1 is LGHNA and CDR2 YSLEER. V lost 0 bases, J lost 1 base, and 10 bases lay in between. This CDR3 region has 16 residues. CDR3 sequence reads: CASSQEIGGSYNEQFF. CDR3 nucleotides: TGCGCCAGCAGCCAAGAAATCGGGGGTTCCTACAATGAGCAGTTCTTC.

In this sample, this clonotype turned up a few times. The chain employs TRBV7-9 and TRBJ2-5; D ambiguous. Trimming took off 5 bases at V and 5 bases at J, with 15 bases between the two ends. Germline loops: CDR1 SEHNR, CDR2 FQNEAQ (reference sequence). This CDR3 spans 14 amino acids. The CDR3 region is CASSPSMGWETQYF. Written as DNA, the CDR3 is TGTGCCAGCAGCCCATCGATGGGGTGGGAGACCCAGTACTTC.

The chain joins TRBV10-3 to TRBJ2-5; the match to TRBD2 covers 11 bases. V dropped 6 bases and J dropped 5; count of bases not matched to a gene: 8. Germline lookup yields CDR1 ENHRY and CDR2 SYGVKD. This CDR3 is 15 amino acids long. In nucleotides, the CDR3 is TGTGCCATCAGCAAGACTAGCGGGGAGGGGGAGACCCAGTACTTC. This translates into CAISKTSGEGETQYF.

This clonotype was recorded a few times. The V gene is TRBV29-1, the J gene TRBJ2-2, with TRBD1 matching 9 bases. Trimming took 4 bases from V and 4 from J; bases not matched to a gene: 4. The CDR3 sequence is 14 residues long. Germline values: CDR1 SQVTM, CDR2 ANQGSEA. The CDR3 DNA reads as TGCAGCGTTGGACAGGGGGTCGGCACCGGGGAGCTGTTTTTT. This sequence encodes CSVGQGVGTGELFF.

This clonotype was picked up a small number of times. The chain combines TRBV3-1 with TRBJ1-1; D is perhaps TRBD1 (5 bases). V was trimmed by 1 base and J by 2 bases, leaving 11 bases between them. Germline CDR1 reads LGHDT; CDR2 reads YNNKEL (reference sequence). The CDR3 length is 15 residues. The CDR3 DNA is TGTGCCAGCAGCCAAGGGTGGGGGACCAACACTGAAGCTTTCTTT. Translated: CASSQGWGTNTEAFF. The complete variable domain, with remaining parts taken from reference TRBV3-1 and TRBJ1-1, reads DTAVSQTPKYLVTQMGNDKSIKCEQNLGHDTMYWYKQDSKKFLKIMFSYNNKELIINETVPNRFSPKSPDKAHLNLHINSLELGDSAVYFCASSQGWGTNTEAFFGQGTRLTVV.

This clonotype appeared a few times. The V and J genes are TRBV29-1 and TRBJ2-5; 8 bases align to TRBD2. The J call is in doubt because the DNA end fits TRBJ2-1 better. The germline CDR1 and CDR2 sequences are SQVTM and ANQGSEA. This CDR3 spans 16 amino acids. CDR3 amino acids: CSVEPSSGLSYNEQFF. The CDR3 DNA reads TGCAGCGTTGAACCCTCTAGCGGGTTATCCTACAATGAGCAGTTCTTC.

This clonotype has more than one count but fewer than ten. The CDR3 ends on some other residue instead of the conserved phenylalanine or tryptophan, so this is likely a read error. This chain connects TRBV24-1 to TRBJ2-1; the D gene is possibly TRBD2 (6 bases). The end of the DNA aligns better with TRBJ2-5, so the J call may be wrong. The germline CDR1 and CDR2 sequences are KGHDR and SFDVKD. This CDR3 is built from 13 residues. The CDR3 DNA sequence: TGTGCCACCTCCGTCGGGGGACAAGAGACCCAGTACCTC. Encoded protein: CATSVGGQETQYL.